This is a list of T cell receptor beta chains from one sample in a study of blood T cell repertoires in COVID-19. Data came from immunoSEQ multiplex PCR; TCRdb stores just in-frame clones and leaves some out. The table includes around 93,000 clones, around nine tenths detected once. Sequencing was done on a sample of peripheral blood. These receptors were obtained from a human donor in a cohort sampled during active COVID-19. The CDR3 runs from the conserved cysteine through the conserved F or W. The D gene is left open where the match is weak. Some rows have no size entry. The others give once, few or many, or a class for an expanded clone.

cdr3_nt cdr3_aa clone_size d_call j_call v_call
TGTGCCAGCTCACCGAAGACAGGAAACAATGAGCAGTTCTTC CASSPKTGNNEQFF NA NA TRBJ2-1 TRBV18
TGTGCCAGCAGCGTGACTAGCGGGGGTTACAATGAGCAGTTCTTC CASSVTSGGYNEQFF NA TRBD2 TRBJ2-1 TRBV9
TGTGCCAGCAGTTTCAGCAATGAGCAGTTCTTC CASSFSNEQFF once NA TRBJ2-1 TRBV12-3/TRBV12-4
TGTGCCAGCAGCCAGCCCATGGGAGGAAAGGAGGCAGATACGCAGTATTTT CASSQPMGGKEADTQYF NA NA TRBJ2-3 TRBV7-9
TGTGCCAGCAGTGAATCTGGCTCCGACTATGGCTACACCTTC CASSESGSDYGYTF NA NA TRBJ1-2 TRBV2
TGCGCCAGCAGCCAAGAAGGACTAGCGGGAGTTTCCGGGGCCAACGTCCTGACTTTC CASSQEGLAGVSGANVLTF NA TRBD2 TRBJ2-6 TRBV4-3
TGTGCCAGTTCCGTCCTAGGAGAATACAATGAGCAGTTCTTC CASSVLGEYNEQFF NA NA TRBJ2-1 TRBV7-9
TGTGCCAGTACTCCGGGACAGGGTTACTATGGCTACACCTTC CASTPGQGYYGYTF NA TRBD1 TRBJ1-2 TRBV2
TGTGCCACCCCCCATGGCAGATACACAGATACGCAGTATTTT CATPHGRYTDTQYF NA NA TRBJ2-3 TRBV15
TGTGCTAGCAGCTTGAACCTGGGGAGGGGTACCACCGGGGAGCTGTTTTTT CASSLNLGRGTTGELFF NA TRBD2 TRBJ2-2 TRBV7-7
TGCGCCAGCAGCCTGGAGGCCCGGACAGGGTCCGGCTACACCTTC CASSLEARTGSGYTF NA TRBD1 TRBJ1-2 TRBV5-1
TGTGCCATCAGTGTCACTCAGGGGTCCTATGGCTACACCTTC CAISVTQGSYGYTF NA NA TRBJ1-2 TRBV10-3
TGTGCCAGCTGGAGGGGTCGCAACAATGAGCAGTTCTTC CASWRGRNNEQFF NA NA TRBJ2-1 TRBV6-5
TGTGCCAGCAGTGTGCAGGGGGTCCAAGATACGCAGTATTTT CASSVQGVQDTQYF NA TRBD1 TRBJ2-3 TRBV2
TGTGCCAGCAGCTTGGTAGGGGGATGGGGCACAGATACGCAGTATTTT CASSLVGGWGTDTQYF NA NA TRBJ2-3 TRBV5-6
TGTGCCAGCAGCCAGGTCCGGGACAGCGGAGCCTACGAGCAGTACTTC CASSQVRDSGAYEQYF NA TRBD1 TRBJ2-7 TRBV3-1/TRBV3-2
TGTGCCAGCAGCTTTACCGGGACAGGGGAGAGTGGCTACACCTTC CASSFTGTGESGYTF once TRBD1 TRBJ1-2 TRBV7-3
TGTGCCTCTCACAGGGGGGCTCGGGATACGCAGTATTTT CASHRGARDTQYF few TRBD1 TRBJ2-3 TRBV30
TGTGCCAGCAGTCCCACACTAGCGGGACACACAGATACGCAGTATTTT CASSPTLAGHTDTQYF once TRBD2 TRBJ2-3 TRBV28
TGTGCCAGCAGCGTAGGCCTAGCGGGAGCCTACGAGCAGTACTTC CASSVGLAGAYEQYF NA TRBD2 TRBJ2-7 TRBV9
TGTGCCAGCACCGTGGCCCCGGGACACAGCTCCTACAATGAGCAGTTCTTC CASTVAPGHSSYNEQFF once NA TRBJ2-1 TRBV5-5
TGTGCCAGTAGTATGATGGCTAGCGGGGGGGCAAACAATGAGCAGTTCTTC CASSMMASGGANNEQFF NA TRBD2 TRBJ2-1 TRBV19
TGTGCCAGCAGCCTGGTAGGGACTAGCGGGGGTTACAATGAGCAGTTCTTC CASSLVGTSGGYNEQFF NA TRBD2 TRBJ2-1 TRBV3-1/TRBV3-2
TGTGCCAGCAGCCTAATGGGACTAGCGGGAGTCAATGAGCAGTTCTTC CASSLMGLAGVNEQFF NA TRBD2 TRBJ2-1 TRBV7-9
TGTGCCAGCAGTTACTCGGGACAGCGACACTACGAGCAGTACTTC CASSYSGQRHYEQYF once TRBD1 TRBJ2-7 TRBV6-5
TGTGCCAGCAGCCAACCAATTGTGTCAGAACCCCACCATGAGCAGTTCTTC CASSQPIVSEPHHEQFF NA NA TRBJ2-1 TRBV3-1/TRBV3-2
TGTGCCTGGAGTGGACAATCACAGGGGACTAATGAAAAACTGTTTTTT CAWSGQSQGTNEKLFF NA TRBD1 TRBJ1-4 TRBV30
TGTGCCAGCAGTTACTCTGGGTCGGGGGGCTACACCTTC CASSYSGSGGYTF once NA TRBJ1-2 TRBV6-5
TGTGCCACCAGCAGGAGGGGACTAGATGATGACGCTGAGCAGTTCTTC CATSRRGLDDDAEQFF NA TRBD2 TRBJ2-1 TRBV15
TGTGCCAGTAGTACAGGCGCTGGAAACACCATATATTTT CASSTGAGNTIYF NA NA TRBJ1-3 TRBV19
TGTGCCAGCAGCGCAGGGGGCTTCAGCACCGGGGAGCTGTTTTTT CASSAGGFSTGELFF NA TRBD1 TRBJ2-2 TRBV9
TGCGCCAGCAGCCCCGGACACAGCTTTAACTATGGCTACACCTTC CASSPGHSFNYGYTF NA NA TRBJ1-2 TRBV4-3
TGTGCCAGCAGCGTACAAGTCCGGGAGACCCAGTACTTC CASSVQVRETQYF NA NA TRBJ2-5 TRBV9
TGTGCCAGCAGTCGTATAGCGGGAGGGAGGGCAGATACGCAGTATTTT CASSRIAGGRADTQYF few TRBD2 TRBJ2-3 TRBV28
TGCGCCAGCAGCTCAGCCCGGGTCCCCTACGAGCAGTACTTC CASSSARVPYEQYF NA NA TRBJ2-7 TRBV5-1
TGCGCCAGCAGGCTGGAAACAGGGATCGGCTACACCTTC CASRLETGIGYTF NA NA TRBJ1-2 TRBV5-1
TGTGCCAGTAGTATATTGGACAGGAACACCGGGGAGCTGTTTTTT CASSILDRNTGELFF NA NA TRBJ2-2 TRBV19